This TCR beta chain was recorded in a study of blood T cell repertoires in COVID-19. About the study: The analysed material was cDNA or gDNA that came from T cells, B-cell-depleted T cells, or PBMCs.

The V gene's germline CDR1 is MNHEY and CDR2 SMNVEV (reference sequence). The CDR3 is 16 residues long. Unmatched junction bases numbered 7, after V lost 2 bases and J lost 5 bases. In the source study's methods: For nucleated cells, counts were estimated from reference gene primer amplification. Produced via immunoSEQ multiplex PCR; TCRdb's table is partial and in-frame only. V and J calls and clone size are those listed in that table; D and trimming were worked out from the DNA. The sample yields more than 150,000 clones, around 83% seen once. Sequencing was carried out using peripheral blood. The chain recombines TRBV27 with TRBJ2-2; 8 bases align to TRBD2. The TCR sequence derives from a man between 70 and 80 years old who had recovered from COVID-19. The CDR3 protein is CASSLLGTRGTGELFF. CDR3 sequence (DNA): TGTGCCAGCAGTTTACTGGGGACTAGAGGGACCGGGGAGCTGTTTTTT.